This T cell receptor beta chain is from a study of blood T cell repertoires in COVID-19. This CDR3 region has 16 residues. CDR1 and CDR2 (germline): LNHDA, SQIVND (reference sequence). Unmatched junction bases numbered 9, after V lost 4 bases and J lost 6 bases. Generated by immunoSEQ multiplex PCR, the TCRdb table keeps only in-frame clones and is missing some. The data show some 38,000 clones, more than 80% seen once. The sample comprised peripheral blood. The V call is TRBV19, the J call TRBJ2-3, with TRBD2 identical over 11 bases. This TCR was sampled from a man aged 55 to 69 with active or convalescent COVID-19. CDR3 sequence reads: CASSNATSGSRDTQYF. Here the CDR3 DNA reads TGTGCCAGTAGTAACGCTACTAGCGGGAGTCGCGATACGCAGTATTTT.